What follows is one T cell receptor (beta chain) and its context. The sample originates from a study of blood T cell repertoires in COVID-19. Original processing notes: Researchers report that nucleated cell counts were estimated from reference gene primer amplification. Clones were sequenced by immunoSEQ multiplex PCR, and TCRdb holds only the in-frame ones, with some missing. V and J calls and clone size are those listed in that table; D and trimming were worked out from the DNA. The table lists about 70,000 clones, over 75% of them singletons. V shed 2 bases and J shed 5 bases, with 15 bases lying between them. This CDR3 spans 15 amino acids. CDR1 is KGHSH, CDR2 LQKENI, per germline.

The chain is built from TRBV18 and TRBJ1-2; D not certain. This receptor was taken from an elderly man with acute or convalescent COVID-19. Material: peripheral blood. CDR3 sequence: CASSPDAPGLYGYTF. The DNA for the CDR3 is TGTGCCAGCTCACCAGACGCCCCGGGGTTATATGGCTACACCTTC.